This T cell receptor beta chain was recorded in a study of blood T cell repertoires in COVID-19. Data came from immunoSEQ multiplex PCR; TCRdb stores just in-frame clones and leaves some out. The sample shows roughly 100,000 clones, roughly 71% of them seen only once. J was trimmed by 2 bases and V by 7 bases; bases with no gene match: 13. CDR1 is SGHAT and CDR2 is FQNNGV in the germline V gene. This CDR3 is built from 19 residues. Source material: peripheral blood. The receptor comes from a woman aged 80 or over with acute or convalescent COVID-19. The chain recombines TRBV11-2 with TRBJ2-6; 11 nucleotides line up with TRBD2. The CDR3, as DNA: TGTGCCAGCACACTAGCGGGAGTGGGCCATAGCCCTGGGGCCAACGTCCTGACTTTC. As protein: CASTLAGVGHSPGANVLTF.